The 22 T cell receptor beta chains below come from one sample, sequenced in a study of technical replicates of blood from a few donors. Clones were read by immunoSEQ multiplex PCR, and TCRdb kept only the in-frame ones, dropping some. The sample holds about 80,000 clones, 96% seen once. Material: T cells isolated from PBMCs. All receptors come from a human donor in good health.

The CDR3 region is CASSLDSYEQYF. CDR3 in DNA: TGTGCCAGCAGCTTAGACAGCTACGAGCAGTACTTC. This sequence joins TRBV11-2 and TRBJ2-7; D gene uncertain. The CDR3 runs to 12 residues. V shed 0 bases and J shed 3 bases, with 3 bases lying between them. From germline, CDR1 is SGHAT and CDR2 FQNNGV.

This chain joins TRBV5-6 and TRBJ1-1, with D possibly being TRBD1 (6 bases). Germline lookup yields CDR1 SGHDT and CDR2 YYEEEE. V lost 0 bases, J lost 6 bases, and 12 bases lay in between. The CDR3 consists of 14 residues. The chain's CDR3 is CASSLVRQVAEAFF. DNA for the CDR3: TGTGCCAGCAGCTTGGTTCGACAGGTGGCTGAAGCTTTCTTT.

The chain recombines TRBV5-6 with TRBJ1-2, with a tentative D call TRBD1 (6 bases). With 4 bases removed from V and 0 bases from J, the gap between germline ends came to 13 bases. This CDR3 contains 15 residues. In germline, CDR1 is SGHDT, CDR2 YYEEEE. This CDR3 reads CASSEYRVANYGYTF. The DNA of the CDR3 is TGTGCCAGCAGCGAATACAGGGTTGCTAACTATGGCTACACCTTC. The whole variable domain, remainder taken from reference TRBV5-6 and TRBJ1-2, is DAGVTQSPTHLIKTRGQQVTLRCSPKSGHDTVSWYQQALGQGPQFIFQYYEEEERQRGNFPDRFSGHQFPNYSSELNVNALLLGDSALYLCASSEYRVANYGYTFGSGTRLTVV.

The chain recombines TRBV30 with TRBJ1-4; no firm D call. CDR3 size: 19 residues. The V end lost 1 base, the J end lost 5 bases, and 26 bases lay between the germline ends. From germline, CDR1 is GTSNPN and CDR2 SVGIG (reference sequence). The CDR3 loop is CAWSEYTTTFPRKNEKLFF. CDR3 DNA: TGTGCCTGGAGTGAATACACTACCACCTTTCCGCGCAAAAATGAAAAACTGTTTTTT. The full variable domain, its missing parts supplied by reference TRBV30 and TRBJ1-4, is SQTIHQWPATLVQPVGSPLSLECTVEGTSNPNLYWYRQAAGRGLQLLFYSVGIGQISSEVPQNLSASRPQDRQFILSSKKLLLSDSGFYLCAWSEYTTTFPRKNEKLFFGSGTQLSVL.

This chain connects TRBV28 to TRBJ2-1; 7 bases fit TRBD2. The CDR3 totals 13 residues. CDR1 is MDHEN and CDR2 is SYDVKM in the germline V gene. The V segment lost 3 bases and the J segment 8 bases; nucleotides outside the gene matches: 4. The CDR3 spells CASSFTSVDEQFF. The DNA of the CDR3 is TGTGCCAGCAGTTTTACTAGCGTGGATGAGCAGTTCTTC.

The chain carries TRBV19 and TRBJ1-1, with TRBD1 matching 7 bases. CDR1 is LNHDA and CDR2 is SQIVND in the germline V gene (reference sequence). This CDR3 is 13 amino acids long. The J segment lost 7 bases and the V segment lost 2 bases, leaving 4 bases of the junction unmatched. The CDR3 DNA reads TGTGCCAGTAGTATACAGGGGGGATTTGAAGCTTTCTTT. Translated: CASSIQGGFEAFF. Based on the CDR3 plus reference TRBV19 and TRBJ1-1, the full variable domain is DGGITQSPKYLFRKEGQNVTLSCEQNLNHDAMYWYRQDPGQGLRLIYYSQIVNDFQKGDIAEGYSVSREKKESFPLTVTSAQKNPTAFYLCASSIQGGFEAFFGQGTRLTVV.

The chain couples TRBV7-6 to TRBJ2-3, with 9 bases lining up with TRBD2. This CDR3 spans 14 amino acids. Germline V gene lookup returns CDR1 SGHVS and CDR2 FNYEAQ. Germline trimming cut 5 bases from V and 6 bases from J; bases unmatched to any gene: 6. For the CDR3, the DNA is TGTGCCAGCAGCCGTAGCGGGAGTTCGGATACGCAGTATTTT. It encodes CASSRSGSSDTQYF.

This chain joins TRBV11-3 and TRBJ1-2; D gene ambiguous. Germline loops: CDR1 SGHNT, CDR2 YENEEA. The CDR3 loop spans 16 amino acids. The V end was cut by 4 bases, the J end by 7 bases, with 22 bases between. The CDR3 protein is CASSSYAREGLSGYTF. CDR3 DNA sequence: TGTGCCAGCAGCTCATACGCCCGGGAAGGGTTAAGTGGCTACACCTTC.

This rearrangement joins TRBV6-1 to TRBJ1-4, with D possibly being TRBD1 (5 bases). The V end was cut by 3 bases, the J end by 5 bases, with 13 bases between. CDR1 MNHNS and CDR2 SASEGT come from the germline V gene. This CDR3 is 15 amino acids long. CDR3 protein: CASSEVGGENEKLFF. Here the CDR3 DNA reads TGTGCCAGCAGTGAGGTGGGAGGGGAAAATGAAAAACTGTTTTTT.

The rearrangement uses TRBV19 and TRBJ2-7, with a weak D call TRBD2 (6 bases). V shed 5 bases and J shed 3 bases, with 14 bases lying between them. The CDR3 consists of 14 residues. The germline V gene has CDR1 LNHDA and CDR2 SQIVND (reference sequence). This CDR3 is CASSLGGNLYEQYF. In nucleotides, the CDR3 is TGTGCCAGTAGTTTAGGCGGGAACCTCTACGAGCAGTACTTC.

The CDR3 spells CASSQGQGTTDTQYF. The CDR3 bases are TGTGCCAGCAGCCAGGGACAGGGAACCACAGATACGCAGTATTTT. The chain carries TRBV6-5 and TRBJ2-3; 9 bases agree with TRBD1. V was pared by 6 bases and J by 2 bases, with 6 bases of the junction left unmatched. This CDR3 has 15 residues. The germline gives CDR1 MNHEY, CDR2 SVGAGI.

V is TRBV5-1 and J is TRBJ2-5, with 9 bases that match TRBD2. Losses at the gene ends were 0 bases for V and 3 bases for J; bases not matched to a gene: 6. This CDR3 has 16 residues. Germline values: CDR1 SGHRS, CDR2 YFSETQ. The CDR3 region has the DNA TGCGCCAGCAGCTTGGTGCCTAGCGGGGATAAAGAGACCCAGTACTTC. Translated: CASSLVPSGDKETQYF.

V usage is TRBV6-5 and J usage is TRBJ1-2; no reliable D call. The CDR3 loop spans 13 amino acids. With 6 bases removed from V and 4 bases from J, the gap between germline ends came to 12 bases. Germline V gene sequence: CDR1 MNHEY, CDR2 SVGAGI. This chain's CDR3 is CASRTLGFYGYTF. The CDR3 region has the DNA TGTGCCAGCAGGACACTGGGTTTCTATGGCTACACCTTC.

The rearrangement links TRBV19 to TRBJ1-1, with D uncertain. Per the germline V gene, CDR1 is LNHDA and CDR2 is SQIVND (reference sequence). Deletions cut 1 base from V and 0 bases from J, with 6 bases between. This CDR3 is built from 14 residues. CDR3 in DNA: TGTGCCAGTAGTATAGGGTCAGTGAACACTGAAGCTTTCTTT. It yields the protein CASSIGSVNTEAFF.

CDR3 DNA sequence: TGTGCCTGGAGTGTTAGTACGAACACTGAAGCTTTCTTT. Its translation: CAWSVSTNTEAFF. The chain recombines TRBV30 with TRBJ1-1; D is undetermined. V gave up 0 bases and J gave up 1 base, with 6 bases separating them. The CDR3 consists of 13 residues. Germline V gives CDR1 GTSNPN, CDR2 SVGIG (reference sequence).

The chain combines TRBV13 with TRBJ2-1; no definite D call. Germline values: CDR1 PRHDT, CDR2 FYEKMQ (reference sequence). The CDR3 extends over 12 amino acids. V was cut by 5 bases and J by 10 bases, with 12 bases left in between. The CDR3: CASSPDFEEQFF. In nucleotides, the CDR3 is TGTGCCAGCAGCCCTGATTTCGAGGAGCAGTTCTTC.

The chain links TRBV6-5 to TRBJ2-1; D gene unclear. CDR1 is MNHEY and CDR2 is SVGAGI in the germline V gene. The CDR3 consists of 15 residues. V was clipped by 0 bases and J by 5 bases, with 11 bases between them. The CDR3 DNA reads as TGTGCCAGCAGTTACTCTCCGAGACTTCACAATGAGCAGTTCTTC. Translation gives CASSYSPRLHNEQFF.

The chain has TRBV5-5 and TRBJ1-1; 8 bases match TRBD1. After removal of 4 bases from V and 1 base from J, the junction contained 3 bases not matched to a gene. CDR3 length equals 14 residues. Germline V CDR1 and CDR2: SGHKS, YYEKEE (reference sequence). CDR3: CASSQGTGNTEAFF. The CDR3 coding sequence is TGTGCCAGCAGCCAAGGGACAGGGAACACTGAAGCTTTCTTT.

This clone was observed a single time. This chain uses TRBV11-2 with TRBJ2-4, with D uncertain. This CDR3 contains 14 residues. CDR1 is SGHAT, CDR2 FQNNGV, per germline. The germline V and J ends were trimmed by 2 bases and 0 bases, with 5 bases remaining between them. The CDR3 bases are TGTGCCAGCAGCTTATCCATAGCCAAAAACATTCAGTACTTC. Its translation: CASSLSIAKNIQYF.

V gene TRBV6-6 combines with J gene TRBJ1-5; no clear D. CDR1 and CDR2 (germline): MNHNY, SVGAGI (reference sequence). The germline V and J ends were trimmed by 4 bases and 6 bases, with 10 bases remaining between them. The CDR3 has 13 amino acids. CDR3 in amino acids: CASSSNRGQPQHF. CDR3 coding DNA: TGTGCCAGCAGTTCTAACCGCGGTCAGCCCCAGCATTTT.

The chain couples TRBV4-2 to TRBJ2-7; TRBD2 aligns across 14 bases. The V and J ends lost 0 bases and 2 bases, in that order; junction bases with no gene match: 3. This CDR3 region has 17 residues. Germline-derived CDR1 and CDR2 are LGHNA and YNFKEQ. The chain's CDR3 is CASSQDEGLAGAYEQYF. In nucleotides, the CDR3 is TGTGCCAGCAGCCAAGATGAGGGACTAGCGGGAGCCTACGAGCAGTACTTC.

The chain carries TRBV19 and TRBJ1-5; 10 bases are a match to TRBD1. The CDR3 runs 14 residues. Germline trimming cut 8 bases from V and 10 bases from J; bases unmatched to any gene: 11. Germline lookup yields CDR1 LNHDA and CDR2 SQIVND (reference sequence). CDR3 amino acids: CASEDRGLVQPQHF. In nucleotides, the CDR3 is TGTGCCAGTGAAGACAGGGGGCTCGTACAACCCCAGCATTTT.